A single sample gave rise to the 13 T cell receptor beta chains below, sequenced in a study of T cell responses to AZD1222 COVID-19 vaccine (dated by TCRdb to the early 2020s). Receptors were amplified or captured by the immunoSEQ multiplex PCR assay. Here the immuneACCESS table is served through TCRdb, limited to in-frame sequences with V and J called. Missing clones are a known gap in these copies; in checked studies unresolved V genes cover under half, and the rest lacks a known reason. Here the sample has 150,000 to 200,000 clones; about 90% occur a single time. The biggest ten clones account for 5% to 7% of the sample. The label giving this sample's time point can be read as: baseline before first vaccination. The sequencing used peripheral blood, collected on day 0 of AZD1222 vaccination. Receptors were obtained from an adult in good health.

This sequence joins TRBV6-4 and TRBJ2-2, with 10 bases fitting TRBD1. CDR1 is MRHNA and CDR2 is SNTAGT in the germline V gene. V trimming: 6 bases; J trimming: 3 bases; junction bases outside the gene matches: 4. The CDR3 sequence is 15 residues long. This chain's CDR3 is CASSAGTGDTGELFF. The CDR3 bases are TGTGCCAGCAGCGCCGGGACAGGGGACACCGGGGAGCTGTTTTTT.

V and J are TRBV6-2 or TRBV6-3 and TRBJ2-7, with 7 bases that match TRBD1. The length of the CDR3 is 15 residues. The junction had 6 bases not matched to a gene; V was cut back by 4 bases and J by 0 bases. Germline values: CDR1 MNHEY, CDR2 SVGEGT. CDR3 sequence: CASSSGTVNSYEQYF. CDR3 bases: TGTGCCAGCAGTTCGGGGACAGTTAACTCCTACGAGCAGTACTTC.

This rearrangement joins TRBV5-8 to TRBJ1-2, with D tentatively TRBD1 (5 bases). Germline V gene data show CDR1 as SGHTS and CDR2 as YDEGEE. Trimming removed 5 bases from V and 1 base from J, with 15 bases in between. This CDR3 contains 15 residues. The CDR3 DNA reads as TGTGCCAGCAGGAGGCCCCCAGGGATTAACTATGGCTACACCTTC. As protein: CASRRPPGINYGYTF.

CDR3 residues: CASSPGDRELEKLFF. CDR3 coding DNA: TGTGCCAGCAGTCCGGGGGACAGGGAACTTGAAAAACTGTTTTTT. The gene calls are TRBV28 and TRBJ1-4, with 9 bases fitting TRBD1. The CDR3 runs 15 residues. The J segment lost 7 bases and the V segment lost 5 bases, leaving 8 bases of the junction unmatched. From germline, CDR1 is MDHEN and CDR2 SYDVKM.

The chain carries TRBV19 and TRBJ1-5, with TRBD1 identical over 7 bases. J lost 3 bases, V lost 9 bases, and 5 bases had no gene match. CDR1 is LNHDA and CDR2 is SQIVND in the germline V gene (reference sequence). The CDR3 runs 13 residues. CDR3 nucleotides: TGTGCCAGCCAGGGACAGAACAATCAGCCCCAGCATTTT. Protein: CASQGQNNQPQHF.

The chain links TRBV7-2 to TRBJ2-7; tentatively, D is TRBD2 (5 bases). The CDR3 covers 13 residues. V was pared by 0 bases and J by 2 bases, with 5 bases between. CDR1 and CDR2 from the germline V gene are SGHTA and FQGNSA. The CDR3 loop is CASSLAEAYEQYF. The CDR3 coding sequence is TGTGCCAGCAGCTTAGCGGAGGCCTACGAGCAGTACTTC. The full variable domain, its missing parts supplied by reference TRBV7-2 and TRBJ2-7, is GAGVSQSPSNKVTEKGKDVELRCDPISGHTALYWYRQSLGQGLEFLIYFQGNSAPDKSGLPSDRFSAERTGGSVSTLTIQRTQQEDSAVYLCASSLAEAYEQYFGPGTRLTVT.

The chain couples TRBV5-4 to TRBJ1-3; D unresolved. Germline loops: CDR1 SGHNT, CDR2 YYREEE (reference sequence). There are 13 residues in the CDR3. V gave up 1 base and J gave up 4 bases, with 6 bases separating them. The CDR3 DNA reads as TGTGCCAGCAGCTTGTTTGGGGGAAACACCATATATTTT. Its protein is CASSLFGGNTIYF.

V gene TRBV18 combines with J gene TRBJ1-4; D uncertain. Germline V gene sequence: CDR1 KGHSH, CDR2 LQKENI. The CDR3 is 16 amino acids. Trimming took 6 bases from V and 3 from J, leaving 17 bases between them. CDR3 amino acids: CASSTSGAAANEKLFF. CDR3 DNA sequence: TGTGCCAGCTCCACATCCGGAGCCGCAGCTAATGAAAAACTGTTTTTT.

J is TRBJ2-1 and V is TRBV28, with D unclear. The germline CDR1 and CDR2 sequences are MDHEN and SYDVKM. This CDR3 is 17 amino acids long. Trimming took off 5 bases at V and 4 bases at J, with 21 bases between the two ends. CDR3 sequence (DNA): TGTGCCAGCAGTAGACTTGGTCCAAGCCTCAAATACAATGAGCAGTTCTTC. It codes for CASSRLGPSLKYNEQFF.

This clone was recorded only once. The rearrangement joins TRBV5-1 to TRBJ1-3, with unresolved D. There are 14 residues in the CDR3. Trimming removed 5 bases from V and 1 base from J, with 10 bases in between. The V gene's germline CDR1 is SGHRS and CDR2 YFSETQ. CDR3 coding DNA: TGCGCCAGCAGTCGAGGGAGTTCTGGAAACACCATATATTTT. Protein: CASSRGSSGNTIYF.

The chain carries TRBV24-1 and TRBJ1-5, with 8 bases aligning to TRBD1. J gave up 5 bases and V 4 bases, and 6 bases lay outside the gene matches. The CDR3 runs 15 residues. Germline loops: CDR1 KGHDR, CDR2 SFDVKD. In nucleotides, the CDR3 is TGTGCCACCAGTGAGGGCACAGGGGGAGATCAGCCCCAGCATTTT. Translation: CATSEGTGGDQPQHF.

The chain recombines TRBV10-3 with TRBJ2-3, with D unresolved. Looked up from germline, CDR1 is ENHRY and CDR2 is SYGVKD. V was cut by 0 bases and J by 2 bases, with 9 bases left in between. The CDR3 loop spans 15 amino acids. The CDR3 nucleotides are TGTGCCATCAGTGAGTCGGCCAGCTTCACAGATACGCAGTATTTT. Translating it yields CAISESASFTDTQYF.

The chain employs TRBV5-1 and TRBJ2-1, with a tentative D call TRBD1 (5 bases). Germline V gene sequence: CDR1 SGHRS, CDR2 YFSETQ. The V end lost 2 bases, the J end lost 9 bases, and 15 bases lay between the germline ends. The CDR3 sequence is 14 residues long. The CDR3, as DNA: TGCGCCAGCAGCTTTACCGCAACAGGTTCTGAGCAGTTCTTC. Translation gives CASSFTATGSEQFF. Looking up the rest from reference TRBV5-1 and TRBJ2-1 gives the full variable domain: KAGVTQTPRYLIKTRGQQVTLSCSPISGHRSVSWYQQTPGQGLQFLFEYFSETQRNKGNFPGRFSGRQFSNSRSEMNVSTLELGDSALYLCASSFTATGSEQFFGPGTRLTVL.